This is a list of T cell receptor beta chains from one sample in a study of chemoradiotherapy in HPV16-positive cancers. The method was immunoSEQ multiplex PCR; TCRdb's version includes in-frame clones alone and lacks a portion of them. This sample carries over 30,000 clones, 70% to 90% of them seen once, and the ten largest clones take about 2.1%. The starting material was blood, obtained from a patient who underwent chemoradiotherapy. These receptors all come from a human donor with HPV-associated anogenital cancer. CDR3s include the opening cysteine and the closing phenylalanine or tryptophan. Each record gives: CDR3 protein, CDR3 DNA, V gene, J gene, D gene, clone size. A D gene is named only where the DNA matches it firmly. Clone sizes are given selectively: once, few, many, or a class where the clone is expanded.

CASSLNGAGVNTEAFF,TGCGCCAGCAGCCTGAACGGGGCGGGGGTGAACACTGAAGCTTTCTTT,TRBV5-1,TRBJ1-1,NA,NA
CASSSQGAKGETQYF,TGTGCCAGCAGCTCCCAGGGAGCCAAAGGAGAGACCCAGTACTTC,TRBV7-9,TRBJ2-5,NA,NA
CASSFHNEQFF,TGTGCCAGCAGCTTCCACAATGAGCAGTTCTTC,TRBV11-2,TRBJ2-1,NA,NA
CASSWWVGNSPLHF,TGTGCCAGCAGCTGGTGGGTCGGTAATTCACCCCTCCACTTT,TRBV5-6,TRBJ1-6,NA,NA
CASSPWTRPEAEAFF,TGTGCCAGCAGCCCATGGACCCGGCCGGAGGCTGAAGCTTTCTTT,TRBV9,TRBJ1-1,NA,NA
CASSPYSDSYNEQFF,TGTGCCAGCAGCCCGTACAGTGACTCCTACAATGAGCAGTTCTTC,TRBV5-6,TRBJ2-1,NA,NA
CASSLGQGGYGYTF,TGTGCCAGCAGCTTAGGCCAGGGTGGCTATGGCTACACCTTC,TRBV7-2,TRBJ1-2,NA,NA
CASSLERQPYEQYF,TGTGCCAGCAGCTTAGAGAGGCAACCCTACGAGCAGTACTTC,TRBV13,TRBJ2-7,NA,NA
CASSLPSSLFEGRNLLSSYNEQFF,TGCGCCAGCAGCTTGCCTAGTTCGTTGTTCGAGGGTCGCAACCTCCTGAGCTCCTACAATGAGCAGTTCTTC,TRBV5-1,TRBJ2-1,NA,NA
CASSQVRQAHGYTF,TGTGCCAGCAGCCAAGTTCGACAGGCCCATGGCTACACCTTC,TRBV4-2,TRBJ1-2,NA,NA
CASSPPDRFSYEQYF,TGTGCCAGCAGCCCCCCGGACAGGTTCTCCTACGAGCAGTACTTC,TRBV5-4,TRBJ2-7,TRBD1,NA
CASSLAIGRVAGFTDTQYF,TGTGCCAGCAGCTTAGCGATTGGGAGGGTAGCGGGGTTCACAGATACGCAGTATTTT,TRBV7-8,TRBJ2-3,TRBD2,NA
CASSLQSSEQYF,TGTGCCAGCAGCTTGCAGTCAAGCGAGCAGTACTTC,TRBV5-6,TRBJ2-7,NA,NA
CASTSSATAPSYEQYF,TGTGCCAGTACCTCCTCCGCGACAGCCCCCTCCTACGAGCAGTACTTC,TRBV19,TRBJ2-7,NA,NA
CASSFLGLGGYEQYF,TGTGCCAGCAGCTTCTTAGGTTTAGGTGGTTACGAGCAGTACTTC,TRBV7-9,TRBJ2-7,NA,few
CASTLGTGYGYTF,TGTGCCAGCACCCTCGGGACAGGCTATGGCTACACCTTC,TRBV28,TRBJ1-2,TRBD1,NA
CASSPKWGGGPQETQYF,TGTGCCAGCAGCCCGAAATGGGGCGGGGGGCCACAAGAGACCCAGTACTTC,TRBV11-2,TRBJ2-5,TRBD2,NA
CASSPITGNNYGYTF,TGTGCCAGCAGTCCCATCACAGGGAATAACTATGGCTACACCTTC,TRBV27,TRBJ1-2,NA,NA
CASSPFVDSERTFF,TGTGCCAGCAGTCCCTTCGTTGACAGCGAGAGGACTTTCTTT,TRBV28,TRBJ1-1,NA,once
CASSMGLESSYEQYF,TGTGCCAGCAGCATGGGACTAGAGAGCTCCTACGAGCAGTACTTC,TRBV13,TRBJ2-7,TRBD2,NA
CASSLNLAGSYEQYF,TGTGCCAGCAGCTTAAACCTAGCGGGTAGCTACGAGCAGTACTTC,TRBV7-2,TRBJ2-7,TRBD2,NA
CASSLGTGNSGNTIYF,TGTGCCAGCAGCTTGGGGACGGGCAACTCTGGAAACACCATATATTTT,TRBV5-8,TRBJ1-3,NA,NA
CASSQGDTEAFF,TGTGCCAGCAGCCAGGGGGACACTGAAGCTTTCTTT,TRBV28,TRBJ1-1,TRBD1,NA
CASSDGQATNEKLFF,TGCGCCAGCAGTGACGGCCAGGCAACTAATGAAAAACTGTTTTTT,TRBV10-1,TRBJ1-4,NA,NA
CASSFAGPYKGTQYF,TGTGCCAGCAGCTTTGCGGGACCCTATAAGGGGACCCAGTACTTC,TRBV5-6,TRBJ2-5,NA,NA
CSVELSGDQPQHF,TGCAGCGTTGAACTCTCGGGGGATCAGCCCCAGCATTTT,TRBV29-1,TRBJ1-5,NA,NA
CASSIRQPNEKLFF,TGTGCCAGTAGTATCCGACAGCCTAATGAAAAACTGTTTTTT,TRBV19,TRBJ1-4,NA,NA
CASSLMGGGADTQYF,TGTGCCAGCAGCTTAATGGGGGGGGGAGCAGATACGCAGTATTTT,TRBV7-2,TRBJ2-3,TRBD2,NA
CASGSLAGGVVSYNEQFF,TGTGCCAGCGGATCTCTAGCGGGGGGTGTAGTATCCTACAATGAGCAGTTCTTC,TRBV5-6,TRBJ2-1,TRBD2,NA
CASSPLTTGGGHETQYF,TGTGCCAGCTCACCACTCACCACCGGTGGGGGGCACGAGACCCAGTACTTC,TRBV18,TRBJ2-5,NA,NA
CASSLVAGGEGTGELFF,TGCGCCAGCAGCTTGGTTGCTGGGGGCGAGGGCACCGGGGAGCTGTTTTTT,TRBV5-1,TRBJ2-2,NA,NA
CASSLVGQGNTEAFF,TGTGCCAGCAGCTTAGTGGGCCAGGGGAACACTGAAGCTTTCTTT,TRBV7-2,TRBJ1-1,NA,NA
CASSLAPLAGAYEQYF,TGTGCCAGCAGCTTGGCCCCACTAGCGGGGGCCTACGAGCAGTACTTC,TRBV5-6,TRBJ2-7,TRBD2,once
CASSLEYGTGKSPLHF,TGTGCCAGCAGCTTAGAATACGGGACAGGGAAATCACCCCTCCACTTT,TRBV7-2,TRBJ1-6,TRBD1,NA
CASSLMGQINYEQYF,TGTGCCAGCAGCTTAATGGGACAGATTAACTACGAGCAGTACTTC,TRBV7-6,TRBJ2-7,TRBD1,NA
CASSLEGAYYNEQFF,TGCGCCAGCAGCTTGGAGGGGGCATACTACAATGAGCAGTTCTTC,TRBV5-1,TRBJ2-1,TRBD1,NA
CASSLIGYEQYF,TGTGCCAGCAGCTTAATAGGGTACGAGCAGTACTTC,TRBV11-2,TRBJ2-7,NA,NA
CASSSSGQYGYTF,TGTGCCAGCAGCTCATCGGGACAGTATGGCTACACCTTC,TRBV7-3,TRBJ1-2,TRBD1,NA
CASSLGGAPGSPLHF,TGTGCCAGCAGCTTAGGTGGGGCCCCGGGTTCACCCCTCCACTTT,TRBV7-9,TRBJ1-6,NA,NA
CASSLEKGRNTEAFF,TGTGCCAGCAGCCTCGAAAAAGGACGTAACACTGAAGCTTTCTTT,TRBV4-2,TRBJ1-1,NA,NA
CASSDGNQPQHF,TGTGCCAGCAGTGACGGCAATCAGCCCCAGCATTTT,TRBV6-4,TRBJ1-5,NA,NA
CSARKVNEQYF,TGCAGTGCTAGAAAGGTGAACGAGCAGTACTTC,TRBV20-1,TRBJ2-7,NA,NA
CASSLAGTRDSDTQYF,TGTGCCAGCAGCTTAGCGGGGACTAGAGATTCAGATACGCAGTATTTT,TRBV7-2,TRBJ2-3,TRBD2,NA
CASSLGGGGEQYF,TGTGCCAGCAGCTTAGGAGGGGGGGGAGAGCAGTACTTC,TRBV11-2,TRBJ2-7,NA,NA
CASIKLQESSYNEQFF,TGTGCCAGCATCAAATTACAGGAAAGCTCCTACAATGAGCAGTTCTTC,TRBV7-6,TRBJ2-1,NA,NA
CASSLNVAGNYNEQFF,TGTGCCAGCAGCTTAAACGTAGCGGGGAACTACAATGAGCAGTTCTTC,TRBV7-9,TRBJ2-1,TRBD2,NA
CASSQDGGGSSYNEQFF,TGCGCCAGCAGCCAAGATGGCGGGGGAAGCTCCTACAATGAGCAGTTCTTC,TRBV4-3,TRBJ2-1,TRBD2,NA